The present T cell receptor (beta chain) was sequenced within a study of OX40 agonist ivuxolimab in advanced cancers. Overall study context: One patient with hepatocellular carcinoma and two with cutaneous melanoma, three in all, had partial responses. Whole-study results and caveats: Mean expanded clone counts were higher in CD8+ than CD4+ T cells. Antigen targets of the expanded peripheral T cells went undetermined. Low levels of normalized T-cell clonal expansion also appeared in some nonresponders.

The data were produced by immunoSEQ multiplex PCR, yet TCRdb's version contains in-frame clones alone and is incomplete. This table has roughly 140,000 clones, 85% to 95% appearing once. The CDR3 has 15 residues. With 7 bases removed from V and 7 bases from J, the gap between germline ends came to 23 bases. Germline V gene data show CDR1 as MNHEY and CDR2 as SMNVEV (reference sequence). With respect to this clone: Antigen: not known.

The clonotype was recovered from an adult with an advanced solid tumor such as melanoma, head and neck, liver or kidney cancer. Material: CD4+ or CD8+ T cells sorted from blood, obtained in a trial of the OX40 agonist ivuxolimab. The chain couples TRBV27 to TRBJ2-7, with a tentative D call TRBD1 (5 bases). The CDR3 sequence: CASNEFGAGFWEQYF. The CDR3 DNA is TGTGCCAGCAATGAGTTTGGGGCAGGGTTTTGGGAGCAGTACTTC.